The following is a T cell receptor (beta chain) sequence with its context. Clones were sequenced by immunoSEQ multiplex PCR, and TCRdb holds only the in-frame ones, with some missing. Of tens of thousands of clones in the sample, approximately 84% are singletons; the top ten hold about 2.5%. The sample originates from a study of blood T cell repertoires in COVID-19. Whole-study context: Acute and convalescent COVID-19 specimens originated in the United States, Italy and Spain.

Trimming took 4 bases from V and 0 from J; bases not matched to a gene: 10. The CDR3 spans 17 residues. Germline V gene sequence: CDR1 SGHNT, CDR2 YYREEE (reference sequence). The sample was peripheral blood. This sequence was found in a man in his fifties or sixties with acute or convalescent COVID-19. The chain has TRBV5-4 and TRBJ2-7; 10 bases match TRBD2. CDR3 coding DNA: TGTGCCAGCAGCCTGGACGGACTAGCGGTACTCTCCTACGAGCAGTACTTC. It translates to CASSLDGLAVLSYEQYF. Complete variable domain (other parts from reference TRBV5-4 and TRBJ2-7): ETGVTQSPTHLIKTRGQQVTLRCSSQSGHNTVSWYQQALGQGPQFIFQYYREEENGRGNFPPRFSGLQFPNYSSELNVNALELDDSALYLCASSLDGLAVLSYEQYFGPGTRLTVT.